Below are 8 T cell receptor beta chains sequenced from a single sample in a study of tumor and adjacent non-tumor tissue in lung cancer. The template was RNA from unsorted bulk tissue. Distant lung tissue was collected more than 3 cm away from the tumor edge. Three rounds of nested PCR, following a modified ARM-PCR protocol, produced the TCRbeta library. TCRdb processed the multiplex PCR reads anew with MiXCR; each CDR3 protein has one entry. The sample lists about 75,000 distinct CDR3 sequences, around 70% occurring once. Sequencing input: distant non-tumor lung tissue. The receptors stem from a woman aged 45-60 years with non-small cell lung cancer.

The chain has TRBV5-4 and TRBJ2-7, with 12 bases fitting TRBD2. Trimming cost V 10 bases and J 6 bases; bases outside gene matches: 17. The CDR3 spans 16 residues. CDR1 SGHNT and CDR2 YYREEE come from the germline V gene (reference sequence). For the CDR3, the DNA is TGTGCCGGGAGCCCCGCCTTGACTAGCGGGAGTCTCGAGCAGTACTTC. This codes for CAGSPALTSGSLEQYF.

The CDR3 here is CSARDLGANHTYEQYF. The CDR3 DNA reads as TGCAGTGCTAGAGATCTGGGAGCTAACCATACCTACGAGCAGTACTTC. The chain carries TRBV20-1 and TRBJ2-7, with a weak D call TRBD2 (5 bases). Between the trimmed V and J ends, which lost 0 bases and 2 bases, there was a span of 17 bases. The germline gives CDR1 DFQATT, CDR2 SNEGSKA (reference sequence). The CDR3 extends over 16 amino acids.

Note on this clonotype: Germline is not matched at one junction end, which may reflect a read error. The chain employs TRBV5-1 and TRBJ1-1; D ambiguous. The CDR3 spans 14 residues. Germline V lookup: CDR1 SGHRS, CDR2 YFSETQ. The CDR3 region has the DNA TGCGCCAGCAGCTTGTGGCACTTGAACACTGAGGCTTTCTTT. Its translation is CASSLWHLNTEAFF.

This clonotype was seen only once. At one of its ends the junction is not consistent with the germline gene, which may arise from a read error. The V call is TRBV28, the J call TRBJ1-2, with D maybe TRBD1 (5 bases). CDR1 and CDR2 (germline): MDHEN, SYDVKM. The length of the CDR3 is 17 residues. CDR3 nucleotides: TGTGCCAGTAGTTCCGTCGCGAGACAGACACTAAGCTATGGCTACACCTTC. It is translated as CASSSVARQTLSYGYTF.

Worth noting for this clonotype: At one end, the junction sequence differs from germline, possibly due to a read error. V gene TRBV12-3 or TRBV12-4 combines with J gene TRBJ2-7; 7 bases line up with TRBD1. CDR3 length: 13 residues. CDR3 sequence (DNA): TGTTCCAGCAGTTTGGGACAGTTCAACGAGCGGTACTTC. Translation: CSSSLGQFNERYF.

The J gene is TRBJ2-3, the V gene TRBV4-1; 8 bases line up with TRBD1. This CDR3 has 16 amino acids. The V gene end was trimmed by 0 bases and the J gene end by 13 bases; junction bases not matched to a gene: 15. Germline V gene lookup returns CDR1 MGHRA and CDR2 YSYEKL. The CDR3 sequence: CASSQDGTGWTDREYF. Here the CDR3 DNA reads TGCGCCAGCAGCCAAGACGGGACAGGCTGGACAGATAGGGAGTATTTT.

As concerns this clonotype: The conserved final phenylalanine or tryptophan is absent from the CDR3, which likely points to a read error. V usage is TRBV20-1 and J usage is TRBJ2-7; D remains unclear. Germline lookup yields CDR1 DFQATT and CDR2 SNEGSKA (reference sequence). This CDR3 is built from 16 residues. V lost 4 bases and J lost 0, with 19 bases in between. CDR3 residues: CSAKSPVSGISYEQYY. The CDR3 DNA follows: TGCAGTGCTAAGTCTCCGGTTAGTGGGATCTCCTACGAGCAGTACTAC.

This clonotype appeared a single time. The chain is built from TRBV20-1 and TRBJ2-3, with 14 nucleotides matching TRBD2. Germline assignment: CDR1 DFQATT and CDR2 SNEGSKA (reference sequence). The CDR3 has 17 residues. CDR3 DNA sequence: TGCAACGCTAGAGATCTCAGGACTAGCGGGAGGATGTATACGCAGTATTTT. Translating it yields CNARDLRTSGRMYTQYF.